The rows below give T cell receptor beta chains drawn from one sample of a study of radiotherapy plus CTLA-4 blockade in lung cancer. This table comes from immunoSEQ multiplex PCR, and its TCRdb copy is limited to in-frame clones, with some not included. The sample records about 68,000 clones, roughly 78% being singletons. The sequenced sample was peripheral blood, obtained from a patient treated with radiotherapy plus ipilimumab. The source is a human donor with non-small cell lung cancer who had a complete response to radiotherapy plus ipilimumab. Each CDR3 is given with its conserved first and last residue. The order of the fields is CDR3 protein, CDR3 DNA, D gene, V gene, clone size, J gene. The D gene is left open where the match is weak. Size values are once, few and many counts, or a class for expanded clones, and some rows have none.

CDR3: CASSPGTGDNNEQFF; DNA: TGTGCCAGCTCACCAGGGACAGGGGATAACAATGAGCAGTTCTTC; D: TRBD1; V: TRBV18; size: -; J: TRBJ2-1
CDR3: CSAYDRYTEAFF; DNA: TGCAGCGCCTACGACAGGTACACTGAAGCTTTCTTT; D: -; V: TRBV29-1; size: -; J: TRBJ1-1
CDR3: CASSQSPAGFNEQFF; DNA: TGCGCCAGCAGCCAGAGCCCCGCGGGGTTCAATGAGCAGTTCTTC; D: -; V: TRBV4-3; size: -; J: TRBJ2-1
CDR3: CASSFQPGALYSNQPQHF; DNA: TGTGCCAGCAGCTTTCAACCCGGGGCACTTTATAGCAATCAGCCCCAGCATTTT; D: -; V: TRBV11-3; size: -; J: TRBJ1-5
CDR3: CSVETSKGTQYF; DNA: TGCAGCGTTGAGACTAGCAAGGGGACCCAGTACTTC; D: TRBD2; V: TRBV29-1; size: -; J: TRBJ2-5
CDR3: CAWSVGTGEADTQYF; DNA: TGTGCCTGGAGTGTTGGTACAGGGGAGGCAGATACGCAGTATTTT; D: -; V: TRBV30; size: -; J: TRBJ2-3
CDR3: CASSPSQGASEKLFF; DNA: TGTGCCAGTAGTCCCTCGCAGGGGGCTAGTGAAAAACTGTTTTTT; D: TRBD1; V: TRBV19; size: -; J: TRBJ1-4
CDR3: CASSLVRGNTEAFF; DNA: TGCGCCAGCAGCTTGGTTCGGGGGAACACTGAAGCTTTCTTT; D: -; V: TRBV5-1; size: -; J: TRBJ1-1
CDR3: CASTTKDTQYF; DNA: TGTGCCAGCACCACGAAGGATACGCAGTATTTT; D: -; V: TRBV7-8; size: -; J: TRBJ2-3
CDR3: CASSEEGNQPQHF; DNA: TGCGCCAGCAGTGAGGAGGGCAATCAGCCCCAGCATTTT; D: -; V: TRBV10-1; size: -; J: TRBJ1-5
CDR3: CATTSSNEQFF; DNA: TGTGCCACCACCAGCTCCAATGAGCAGTTCTTC; D: -; V: TRBV6-5; size: -; J: TRBJ2-1
CDR3: CAWSVQSNYGYTF; DNA: TGTGCCTGGAGTGTACAGAGCAACTATGGCTACACCTTC; D: -; V: TRBV30; size: -; J: TRBJ1-2
CDR3: CASSARRRGGSGANVLTF; DNA: TGTGCCAGCAGCGCGAGAAGGAGGGGAGGGTCTGGGGCCAACGTCCTGACTTTC; D: TRBD2; V: TRBV7-9; size: -; J: TRBJ2-6
CDR3: CASSLITGQGRNEQFF; DNA: TGTGCCAGCAGCTTAATAACCGGGCAAGGCCGGAATGAGCAGTTCTTC; D: -; V: TRBV11-3; size: -; J: TRBJ2-1
CDR3: CSVESGDRVNTEAFF; DNA: TGCAGCGTCGAAAGTGGTGACAGGGTGAACACTGAAGCTTTCTTT; D: TRBD1; V: TRBV29-1; size: once; J: TRBJ1-1
CDR3: CASARINEQFF; DNA: TGTGCCAGCGCCAGAATCAATGAGCAGTTCTTC; D: -; V: TRBV2; size: once; J: TRBJ2-1
CDR3: CASTGTSKETQYF; DNA: TGTGCCAGCACGGGGACTAGTAAAGAGACCCAGTACTTC; D: TRBD2; V: TRBV6-1; size: -; J: TRBJ2-5
CDR3: CASSLFGTSGGDTQYF; DNA: TGTGCCAGCAGCCTGTTTGGGACTAGCGGGGGGGATACGCAGTATTTT; D: -; V: TRBV21-1; size: -; J: TRBJ2-3
CDR3: CASSLVGEKNTGELFF; DNA: TGTGCCAGCAGCTTGGTCGGGGAAAAGAACACCGGGGAGCTGTTTTTT; D: -; V: TRBV5-6; size: -; J: TRBJ2-2
CDR3: CASKTGGTYNEQFF; DNA: TGTGCCAGCAAGACAGGGGGCACCTACAATGAGCAGTTCTTC; D: TRBD1; V: TRBV2; size: -; J: TRBJ2-1
CDR3: CASSLDSNPGELFF; DNA: TGTGCCAGCAGCTTAGACAGTAACCCTGGGGAGCTGTTTTTT; D: -; V: TRBV7-2; size: few; J: TRBJ2-2
CDR3: CASSLRGTDTQYF; DNA: TGTGCCAGCAGTTTACGTGGGACAGATACGCAGTATTTT; D: -; V: TRBV27; size: -; J: TRBJ2-3
CDR3: CASSLVRRTGELFF; DNA: TGTGCCAGCAGCTTAGTGCGAAGGACCGGGGAGCTGTTTTTT; D: -; V: TRBV7-2; size: -; J: TRBJ2-2
CDR3: CASSQETSGQGSNQPQHF; DNA: TGCGCCAGCAGCCAAGAGACTTCGGGACAGGGAAGCAATCAGCCCCAGCATTTT; D: TRBD1; V: TRBV4-3; size: -; J: TRBJ1-5
CDR3: CAWSEGGATDTQYF; DNA: TGTGCCTGGAGTGAAGGCGGGGCTACGGATACGCAGTATTTT; D: -; V: TRBV30; size: once; J: TRBJ2-3
CDR3: CASIQGTYNEQFF; DNA: TGTGCCAGCATACAGGGTACCTACAATGAGCAGTTCTTC; D: -; V: TRBV2; size: -; J: TRBJ2-1
CDR3: CASSPTSGDYNEQFF; DNA: TGTGCCAGCAGCCCCACTAGCGGGGACTACAATGAGCAGTTCTTC; D: TRBD2; V: TRBV5-6; size: -; J: TRBJ2-1
CDR3: CASGGNRYGYTF; DNA: TGTGCCAGCGGAGGGAATCGCTATGGCTACACCTTC; D: -; V: TRBV7-9; size: -; J: TRBJ1-2
CDR3: CASTEGSIQETQYF; DNA: TGTGCCAGCACCGAAGGAAGTATCCAAGAGACCCAGTACTTC; D: -; V: TRBV6-1; size: -; J: TRBJ2-5
CDR3: CASSPGGWTEAFF; DNA: TGTGCCAGCTCACCAGGGGGGTGGACTGAAGCTTTCTTT; D: -; V: TRBV18; size: -; J: TRBJ1-1
CDR3: CAWSHLGARKNEQFF; DNA: TGTGCCTGGAGTCACCTCGGGGCGAGGAAGAATGAGCAGTTCTTC; D: -; V: TRBV30; size: -; J: TRBJ2-1
CDR3: CASSQTGTNTGELFF; DNA: TGCGCCAGCAGCCAGACAGGGACGAACACCGGGGAGCTGTTTTTT; D: TRBD1; V: TRBV10-1; size: -; J: TRBJ2-2
CDR3: CSVPGSDTEAFF; DNA: TGCAGCGTTCCAGGGTCGGACACTGAAGCTTTCTTT; D: -; V: TRBV29-1; size: -; J: TRBJ1-1
CDR3: CASSLGQSNQPQHF; DNA: TGTGCCAGTAGTCTCGGACAGAGCAATCAGCCCCAGCATTTT; D: -; V: TRBV19; size: few; J: TRBJ1-5
CDR3: CASSQSPPDLYGYTF; DNA: TGCGCCAGCAGTCAATCCCCCCCGGACCTTTATGGCTACACCTTC; D: -; V: TRBV23-1; size: few; J: TRBJ1-2
CDR3: CASSPAGGYGYTF; DNA: TGTGCCAGCAGTCCGGCGGGGGGATATGGCTACACCTTC; D: -; V: TRBV11-3; size: few; J: TRBJ1-2
CDR3: CATSRDLGTEAFF; DNA: TGTGCCACCAGCAGAGATTTAGGCACTGAAGCTTTCTTT; D: -; V: TRBV15; size: -; J: TRBJ1-1
CDR3: CASSFRLPDTQYF; DNA: TGTGCCAGTAGTTTTAGACTGCCAGATACGCAGTATTTT; D: -; V: TRBV19; size: once; J: TRBJ2-3
CDR3: CSVHTSGGAYEQYF; DNA: TGCAGCGTCCACACTAGCGGGGGAGCTTACGAGCAGTACTTC; D: TRBD2; V: TRBV29-1; size: -; J: TRBJ2-7
CDR3: CASSIGGQAMNTEAFF; DNA: TGTGCCAGTAGTATAGGAGGACAGGCCATGAACACTGAAGCTTTCTTT; D: TRBD1; V: TRBV19; size: -; J: TRBJ1-1
CDR3: CASSESRGTEAFF; DNA: TGCGCCAGCAGTGAGAGTAGGGGCACTGAAGCTTTCTTT; D: -; V: TRBV10-1; size: -; J: TRBJ1-1
CDR3: CASSPSLGTRGGSNQPQHF; DNA: TGTGCCAGCTCACCCTCCCTGGGCACCCGGGGAGGTAGCAATCAGCCCCAGCATTTT; D: -; V: TRBV18; size: -; J: TRBJ1-5
CDR3: CASSNVRGGVGEQFF; DNA: TGTGCCAGCAGCAACGTTCGGGGCGGGGTGGGGGAGCAGTTCTTC; D: -; V: TRBV11-2; size: -; J: TRBJ2-1
CDR3: CASRPGPEMDNEQFF; DNA: TGCGCCAGCAGGCCTGGACCAGAGATGGACAATGAGCAGTTCTTC; D: -; V: TRBV5-1; size: once; J: TRBJ2-1
CDR3: CSARNTDTQYF; DNA: TGCAGCGCTCGTAACACAGATACGCAGTATTTT; D: -; V: TRBV29-1; size: -; J: TRBJ2-3
CDR3: CARTVGAAGSYNEQFF; DNA: TGTGCCAGGACTGTAGGCGCGGCGGGGAGCTACAATGAGCAGTTCTTC; D: -; V: TRBV2; size: -; J: TRBJ2-1
CDR3: CASSYETGGETQYF; DNA: TGTGCCAGCAGTTACGAGACTGGTGGCGAGACCCAGTACTTC; D: -; V: TRBV6-6; size: -; J: TRBJ2-5
CDR3: CASGLVRGPGNTIYF; DNA: TGTGCTAGTGGTTTGGTACGGGGACCTGGAAACACCATATATTTT; D: -; V: TRBV12-5; size: -; J: TRBJ1-3
CDR3: CASGDRAGNTIYF; DNA: TGTGCCAGCGGAGACAGGGCCGGAAACACCATATATTTT; D: TRBD1; V: TRBV6-1; size: -; J: TRBJ1-3
CDR3: CASTLSGYGYTF; DNA: TGTGCCAGCACCCTCTCGGGGTATGGCTACACCTTC; D: -; V: TRBV7-2; size: medium-sized; J: TRBJ1-2
CDR3: CASSSGAVAKNIQYF; DNA: TGTGCCAGCAGTTCAGGGGCTGTAGCCAAAAACATTCAGTACTTC; D: -; V: TRBV28; size: few; J: TRBJ2-4
CDR3: CASSLGGNTEAFF; DNA: TGCGCCAGCAGCCTGGGGGGGAACACTGAAGCTTTCTTT; D: -; V: TRBV5-1; size: -; J: TRBJ1-1
CDR3: CASSLLAGAGDTQYF; DNA: TGTGCCAGCAGCCTATTAGCGGGAGCGGGGGATACGCAGTATTTT; D: TRBD2; V: TRBV14; size: -; J: TRBJ2-3
CDR3: CASSLAGRTNQETQYF; DNA: TGTGCCAGCAGCTTAGCGGGGCGGACCAATCAAGAGACCCAGTACTTC; D: -; V: TRBV7-2; size: -; J: TRBJ2-5
CDR3: CASSMGTVGRDEQYF; DNA: TGTGCCAGCAGCATGGGGACAGTCGGTCGGGACGAGCAGTACTTC; D: TRBD1; V: TRBV7-2; size: -; J: TRBJ2-7